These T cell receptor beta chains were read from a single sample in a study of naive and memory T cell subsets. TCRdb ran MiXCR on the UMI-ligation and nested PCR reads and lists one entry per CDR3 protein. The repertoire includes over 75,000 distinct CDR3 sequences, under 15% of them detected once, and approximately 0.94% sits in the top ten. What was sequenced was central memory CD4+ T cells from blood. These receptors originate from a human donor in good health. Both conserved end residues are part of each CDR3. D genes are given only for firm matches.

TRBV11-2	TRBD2	CASSPRDYLPGEQFF
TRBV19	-	CASSIGGGGRGKGEQFF
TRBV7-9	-	CASSRNNNRVFGYTF
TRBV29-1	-	CSVVSGQRETQYF
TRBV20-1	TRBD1	CSAKTGGTDTQYF
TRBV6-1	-	CASSEGLSADTQYF
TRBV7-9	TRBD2	CASSSGLAGRADTQYF
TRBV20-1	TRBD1	CSARSDRAIGAQYF
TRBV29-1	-	CSAASSRNNEQFF
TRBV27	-	CASSQNQGPKEQYF
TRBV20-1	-	CSASSDTDRSTEAFF
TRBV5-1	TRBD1	CASSLFFSTTGANEQYF
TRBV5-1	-	CASGTDQETQYF
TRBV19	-	CASSIVAGTSYEQYF
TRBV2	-	CASSKRGDTEAFF
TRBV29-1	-	CSVVFTGSTKNIQYF